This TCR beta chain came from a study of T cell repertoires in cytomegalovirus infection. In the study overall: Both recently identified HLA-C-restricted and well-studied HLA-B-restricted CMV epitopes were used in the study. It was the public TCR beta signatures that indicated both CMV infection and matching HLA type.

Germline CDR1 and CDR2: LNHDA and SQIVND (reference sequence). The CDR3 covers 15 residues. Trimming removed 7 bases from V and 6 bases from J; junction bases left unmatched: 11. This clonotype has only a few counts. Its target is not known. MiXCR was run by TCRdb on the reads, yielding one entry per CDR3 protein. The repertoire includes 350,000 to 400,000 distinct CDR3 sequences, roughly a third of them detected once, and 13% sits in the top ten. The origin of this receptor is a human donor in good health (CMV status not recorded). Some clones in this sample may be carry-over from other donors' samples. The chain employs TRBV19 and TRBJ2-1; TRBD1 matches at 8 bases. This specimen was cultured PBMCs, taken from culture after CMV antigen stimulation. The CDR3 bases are TGTGCCAGTACCGAGAGGACAGGGTATTTCAATGAGCAGTTCTTC. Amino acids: CASTERTGYFNEQFF. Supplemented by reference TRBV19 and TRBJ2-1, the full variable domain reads DGGITQSPKYLFRKEGQNVTLSCEQNLNHDAMYWYRQDPGQGLRLIYYSQIVNDFQKGDIAEGYSVSREKKESFPLTVTSAQKNPTAFYLCASTERTGYFNEQFFGPGTRLTVL.